This T cell receptor (beta chain) was sequenced for a study of T cells in Graves' hyperthyroidism and ophthalmopathy. Study findings and constraints: Separating ophthalmopathy from stable hyperthyroidism was achieved by a 13 V-J model.

This clonotype was counted many times. Its target is not known. The CDR3 loop spans 15 amino acids. V shed 3 bases, J shed 3 bases, and the junction held 6 bases outside the gene matches. Per germline, CDR1 SGHTA and CDR2 FQGTGA. The TCR beta CDR3 regions underwent amplification using RNA transcripts as the source. HTBI primers were used for first-round RT-PCR of the TCR CDR3. TCRdb itself ran the multiplex PCR reads through MiXCR, one entry per CDR3 protein. The sample records roughly 650,000 distinct CDR3 sequences, around 16% being singletons. The V and J genes are TRBV7-3 and TRBJ2-3; 7 bases line up with TRBD2. Sequenced: blood. This receptor was obtained from a middle-aged woman with Graves' ophthalmopathy. CDR3 bases: TGTGCCAGCAGCTTGAGCGGGGAGAAGACAGATACGCAGTATTTT. It is translated as CASSLSGEKTDTQYF.